One sample yielded the 28 T cell receptor beta chains listed below, sequenced in a study of cytomegalovirus exposure and HLA in healthy donors. A multiplex PCR was run with 60 Vbeta primers and 13 Jbeta primers. TCRdb's table, derived via immunoSEQ multiplex PCR, lists solely in-frame clones and lacks some. The repertoire holds more than 150,000 clones, with roughly 82% as singletons. Sequences were obtained from PBMCs. The origin of the receptors is a man aged 40-49 years in good health and CMV-seronegative.

The gene calls are TRBV18 and TRBJ1-2; D is undetermined. CDR3 length: 14 residues. CDR1 and CDR2 from the germline V gene are KGHSH and LQKENI. V was trimmed by 6 bases and J by 8 bases, leaving 19 bases between them. The CDR3 region is CASSPGRNTMGYTF. The CDR3 coding sequence is TGTGCCAGCTCCCCCGGGAGAAATACTATGGGCTACACCTTC. Supplemented by reference TRBV18 and TRBJ1-2, the full variable domain reads NAGVMQNPRHLVRRRGQEARLRCSPMKGHSHVYWYRQLPEEGLKFMVYLQKENIIDESGMPKERFSAEFPKEGPSILRIQQVVRGDSAAYFCASSPGRNTMGYTFGSGTRLTVV.

V usage is TRBV4-2 and J usage is TRBJ2-7; D call uncertain. CDR1 is LGHNA, CDR2 YNFKEQ, per germline. This CDR3 contains 16 residues. Trimming took off 1 base at V and 0 bases at J, with 13 bases between the two ends. CDR3 nucleotide sequence: TGTGCCAGCAGCCAAGGGTCGCAGAGCGTCTCCTACGAGCAGTACTTC. Protein: CASSQGSQSVSYEQYF.

The V gene is TRBV6-5, the J gene TRBJ1-4; D remains unclear. This CDR3 spans 15 amino acids. The V end lost 5 bases, the J end lost 0 bases, and 10 bases lay between the germline ends. The germline gives CDR1 MNHEY, CDR2 SVGAGI. The CDR3, as DNA: TGTGCCAGCAGTCCGAACGGTCCAACTAATGAAAAACTGTTTTTT. Translating gives CASSPNGPTNEKLFF.

The rearrangement uses TRBV2 and TRBJ2-1; 8 bases align to TRBD1. This CDR3 has 14 amino acids. The junction had 6 bases not matched to a gene; V was cut back by 6 bases and J by 5 bases. Germline V CDR1 and CDR2: SNHLY, FYNNEI. CDR3 loop: CASSDRGANNEQFF. In DNA form, the CDR3 reads TGTGCCAGCAGCGACAGGGGTGCAAACAATGAGCAGTTCTTC.

V is TRBV10-3 and J is TRBJ1-1; 9 nucleotides align to TRBD1. Per germline, CDR1 ENHRY and CDR2 SYGVKD. This CDR3 spans 14 amino acids. The V gene end was trimmed by 6 bases and the J gene end by 4 bases; junction bases not matched to a gene: 6. CDR3 loop: CAIRGQGDATEAFF. The CDR3 region has the DNA TGTGCCATCAGGGGACAGGGAGATGCCACTGAAGCTTTCTTT.

The V gene is TRBV6-1, the J gene TRBJ2-1, with 9 bases aligning to TRBD2. The CDR3 extends over 17 amino acids. CDR1 and CDR2 (germline): MNHNS, SASEGT. The V and J ends lost 1 base and 2 bases, in that order; junction bases with no gene match: 6. The CDR3 DNA reads TGTGCCAGCAGTGAAGAGAGGCCTAGCGGGACCTACAATGAGCAGTTCTTC. Residues: CASSEERPSGTYNEQFF.

This chain joins TRBV28 and TRBJ2-7; 8 bases align to TRBD1. The ends lost 3 bases at V and 7 bases at J; junction bases unmatched: 2. The germline V gene has CDR1 MDHEN and CDR2 SYDVKM. The CDR3 has 12 residues. The CDR3 is CASSLTGEEQYF. The DNA for the CDR3 is TGTGCCAGCAGTTTGACAGGGGAAGAGCAGTACTTC.

This rearrangement joins TRBV15 to TRBJ2-7, with 7 bases identical to TRBD1. The germline V gene encodes CDR1 LNHNV and CDR2 YYDKDF (reference sequence). This CDR3 has 17 residues. With 1 base clipped from V and 6 bases from J, the junction kept 15 bases outside the gene matches. CDR3 nucleotide sequence: TGTGCCACCAGCAGAGGATATCAGGGGGATGTGGGACGCGAGCAGTACTTC. Translation gives CATSRGYQGDVGREQYF. The full variable domain, its missing parts supplied by reference TRBV15 and TRBJ2-7, is DAMVIQNPRYQVTQFGKPVTLSCSQTLNHNVMYWYQQKSSQAPKLLFHYYDKDFNNEADTPDNFQSRRPNTSFCFLDIRSPGLGDTAMYLCATSRGYQGDVGREQYFGPGTRLTVT.

The count of this clone is one. The chain carries TRBV6-6 and TRBJ1-1; TRBD1 aligns across 7 bases. CDR1 MNHNY and CDR2 SVGAGI come from the germline V gene (reference sequence). V lost 5 bases and J lost 5; bases outside the gene matches: 8. The CDR3 totals 14 residues. The CDR3 is CASSAQGGWTEAFF. Written as DNA, the CDR3 is TGTGCCAGCAGTGCGCAGGGGGGTTGGACTGAAGCTTTCTTT.

The rearrangement joins TRBV6-1 to TRBJ1-2; 7 bases agree with TRBD1. This CDR3 is built from 15 residues. The ends lost 1 base at V and 2 bases at J; junction bases unmatched: 4. Germline V lookup: CDR1 MNHNS, CDR2 SASEGT. The CDR3 reads CASSEGWGQNYGYTF. CDR3 DNA: TGTGCCAGCAGTGAAGGCTGGGGACAGAACTATGGCTACACCTTC.

This clone appeared a few times. This chain uses TRBV6-5 with TRBJ2-6; D gene unclear. Per the germline V gene, CDR1 is MNHEY and CDR2 is SVGAGI. V gave up 8 bases and J gave up 0 bases, with 8 bases separating them. There are 14 residues in the CDR3. CDR3 sequence: CASGDISGANVLTF. The CDR3 DNA sequence: TGTGCCAGCGGCGACATCTCTGGGGCCAACGTCCTGACTTTC.

This clone appeared a single time. The rearrangement links TRBV18 to TRBJ1-1, with D perhaps matching TRBD1 (6 bases). V dropped 3 bases and J dropped 4 bases, with 9 bases sitting between them. The germline V gene encodes CDR1 KGHSH and CDR2 LQKENI. The CDR3 has 13 amino acids. CDR3 sequence: CASSPDSSTEAFF. CDR3 coding DNA: TGTGCCAGCTCACCGGACAGTTCCACTGAAGCTTTCTTT.

Concerning this clone itself: Its ends do not fully match the called genes, so a read error is possible. The chain joins TRBV7-7 to TRBJ2-7; 14 bases line up with TRBD2. CDR1 and CDR2 from the germline V gene are SSHAT and FNYEAQ (reference sequence). CDR3 length: 17 amino acids. This CDR3 reads CASSPLGLAGVAGEQYF. The CDR3 region has the DNA TGTGCTAGCAGCCCCCTGGGACTAGCGGGAGTCGCTGGCGAGCAGTACTTC.

The genes are TRBV19 and TRBJ2-6, with unresolved D. CDR3 length: 16 residues. Germline CDR1 reads LNHDA; CDR2 reads SQIVND (reference sequence). The V and J ends lost 1 base and 0 bases respectively, with 7 bases between them. CDR3 bases: TGTGCCAGTAGTATAGGGAGCAGCTCTGGGGCCAACGTCCTGACTTTC. Translation: CASSIGSSSGANVLTF.

CDR3 protein: CASSLSRGSGNTIYF. DNA of the CDR3: TGTGCCAGCAGTTTATCCCGCGGCTCTGGAAACACCATATATTTT. The chain combines TRBV27 with TRBJ1-3; no firm D call. CDR1 is MNHEY, CDR2 SMNVEV, per germline (reference sequence). The CDR3 loop spans 15 amino acids. The germline V and J ends were trimmed by 0 bases and 0 bases, with 6 bases remaining between them.

The chain links TRBV9 to TRBJ2-1; a weak D match, TRBD1 (6 bases). The V and J ends lost 4 bases and 5 bases respectively, with 16 bases between them. CDR1 is SGDLS and CDR2 is YYNGEE in the germline V gene. The CDR3 has 15 residues. CDR3 in DNA: TGTGCCAGCAGCAGGGGGTGGGGCCTGGACAATGAGCAGTTCTTC. As protein: CASSRGWGLDNEQFF.

This clone has just a few counts. The V call is TRBV6-1, the J call TRBJ2-4; 9 bases are shared with TRBD1. Losses at the gene ends were 1 base for V and 0 bases for J; bases not matched to a gene: 4. Germline V gene lookup returns CDR1 MNHNS and CDR2 SASEGT. CDR3 size: 17 residues. Here the CDR3 reads CASSEDGQGRAKNIQYF. CDR3 coding DNA: TGTGCCAGCAGTGAAGACGGACAGGGGCGAGCCAAAAACATTCAGTACTTC.

This chain joins TRBV2 and TRBJ1-5; D remains ambiguous. The CDR3 has 14 amino acids. V gave up 4 bases and J gave up 3 bases, with 10 bases separating them. CDR1 SNHLY and CDR2 FYNNEI come from the germline V gene. DNA of the CDR3: TGTGCCAGCAGTGCGAGGCAGTTCAATCAGCCCCAGCATTTT. Amino acids: CASSARQFNQPQHF.

Only a few counts were recorded for this clone. This chain connects TRBV27 to TRBJ2-7; TRBD2 aligns across 7 bases. The CDR3 runs 14 residues. With V trimmed by 3 bases and J by 4 bases, 6 bases remained unmatched. Per the germline V gene, CDR1 is MNHEY and CDR2 is SMNVEV (reference sequence). CDR3 nucleotides: TGTGCCAGCAGTTTCCGGGGGGTACAGTACGAGCAGTACTTC. It codes for CASSFRGVQYEQYF.

The CDR3, as DNA: TGTGCCAGCAGGGGCAGGGGGGCCTCTGGAAACACCATATATTTT. Its translation: CASRGRGASGNTIYF. The gene calls are TRBV7-2 and TRBJ1-3; 7 nucleotides align to TRBD1. Germline lookup yields CDR1 SGHTA and CDR2 FQGNSA. The CDR3 extends over 15 amino acids. Trimming at V came to 6 bases and at J to 0 bases, leaving 5 bases not matched to a gene.

This rearrangement joins TRBV6-5 to TRBJ1-1; 7 bases are shared with TRBD1. With 3 bases clipped from V and 11 bases from J, the junction kept 6 bases outside the gene matches. In germline, CDR1 is MNHEY, CDR2 SVGAGI. This CDR3 spans 12 amino acids. The CDR3 here is CASSYSTGAAFF. Here the CDR3 DNA reads TGTGCCAGCAGTTATTCAACAGGGGCGGCTTTCTTT.

This chain connects TRBV5-1 to TRBJ2-7; possibly TRBD1 for D (7 bases). Germline-derived CDR1 and CDR2 are SGHRS and YFSETQ. The CDR3 contains 12 residues. Trimming stripped 0 bases from V and 11 bases from J, with 12 bases between. The CDR3 nucleotides are TGCGCCAGCAGCTTGGACCAGGGGGGAAAGTACTTC. Protein product: CASSLDQGGKYF.

This rearrangement joins TRBV2 to TRBJ1-5; the match to TRBD1 covers 7 bases. CDR1 and CDR2 from the germline V gene are SNHLY and FYNNEI. J was trimmed by 1 base and V by 6 bases; bases with no gene match: 6. The CDR3 has 15 residues. The CDR3 loop is CASRPRQGSNQPQHF. CDR3 DNA sequence: TGTGCCAGCAGGCCCAGACAGGGAAGCAATCAGCCCCAGCATTTT. Looking up the rest from reference TRBV2 and TRBJ1-5 gives the full variable domain: EPEVTQTPSHQVTQMGQEVILRCVPISNHLYFYWYRQILGQKVEFLVSFYNNEISEKSEIFDDQFSVERPDGSNFTLKIRSTKLEDSAMYFCASRPRQGSNQPQHFGDGTRLSIL.

This clone appeared a few times. The CDR3 protein is CASLATDTQYF. The CDR3 nucleotides are TGTGCCAGTCTGGCTACAGATACGCAGTATTTT. This sequence joins TRBV28 and TRBJ2-3; D not certain. V dropped 9 bases and J dropped 3 bases, with 7 bases sitting between them. Germline-derived CDR1 and CDR2 are MDHEN and SYDVKM. The CDR3 contains 11 residues.

The V and J genes are TRBV7-3 and TRBJ2-5; possibly TRBD1 for D (6 bases). Trimming left V 2 bases short and J 9 bases short, with 13 bases between. Germline CDR1 is SGHTA and CDR2 is FQGTGA. The CDR3 is made up of 13 amino acids. CDR3 bases: TGTGCCAGCAGCTTACAACCAGGGGTACCCCAGTACTTC. Translated: CASSLQPGVPQYF.

The chain recombines TRBV4-1 with TRBJ2-5; TRBD1 aligns across 10 bases. The CDR3 has 16 amino acids. Germline CDR1 and CDR2: MGHRA and YSYEKL. Trimming at V came to 0 bases and at J to 6 bases, leaving 7 bases not matched to a gene. CDR3 sequence: CASSQEGTGVAKTQYF. The CDR3 nucleotides are TGCGCCAGCAGCCAAGAGGGGACAGGGGTGGCGAAGACCCAGTACTTC.

This clone was picked up a small number of times. This chain joins TRBV5-1 and TRBJ2-7; the D gene is possibly TRBD2 (5 bases). This CDR3 has 14 amino acids. With 4 bases removed from V and 6 bases from J, the gap between germline ends came to 17 bases. The germline gives CDR1 SGHRS, CDR2 YFSETQ. CDR3 loop: CASSDPGSQGEQYF. Here the CDR3 DNA reads TGCGCCAGCAGCGACCCGGGAAGTCAAGGCGAGCAGTACTTC.

This rearrangement joins TRBV11-1 to TRBJ2-3, with D tentatively TRBD1 (6 bases). V shed 5 bases and J shed 4 bases, with 19 bases lying between them. The germline V gene has CDR1 SGHAT and CDR2 FQDESV (reference sequence). The CDR3 runs to 16 residues. The CDR3 loop reads CASSPLAGDFSDTQYF. The CDR3 nucleotides are TGTGCCAGCAGCCCCCTCGCAGGGGATTTCTCAGATACGCAGTATTTT.